The next 5 T cell receptor beta chains were all read from a single sample in a study of shared clonotypes between healthy human individuals. Profiled with immunoSEQ multiplex PCR; TCRdb holds only in-frame clones, not every one. The table lists about half a million clones, roughly 80% of them singletons, with 10% to 15% in the top ten. Sequences were obtained from PBMCs. These receptor sequences come from a woman in her thirties or forties in good health. Some clones in this sample may be carry-over from other donors' samples.

Regarding this clone: A far larger clone lies a single base away; this is likely a read error. This chain joins TRBV7-2 and TRBJ1-3, with D unresolved. CDR1 and CDR2 from the germline V gene are SGHTA and FQGNSA. The ends were cut back, 5 bases at V and 2 bases at J, with 13 bases in the middle. The CDR3 totals 15 residues. The CDR3 loop reads CASSVDSLTGNTIYF. The DNA for the CDR3 is TGTGCCAGCAGCGTCGACTCTCTGACTGGAAACACCATATATTTT.

The J gene is TRBJ2-7, the V gene TRBV2, with 13 bases identical to TRBD2. This CDR3 comprises 12 residues. V lost 8 bases to trimming and J lost 7 bases; unmatched junction nucleotides: 2. Germline lookup yields CDR1 SNHLY and CDR2 FYNNEI. CDR3 sequence: CASGTSGNEQYF. In DNA, the CDR3 is TGTGCCAGCGGGACTAGCGGGAATGAGCAGTACTTC.

The V call is TRBV7-9, the J call TRBJ1-2, with unresolved D. The CDR3 spans 12 residues. CDR1 and CDR2 from the germline V gene are SEHNR and FQNEAQ (reference sequence). Between the trimmed V and J ends, which lost 5 bases and 8 bases, there was a span of 12 bases. CDR3 in DNA: TGTGCCAGCAGCCGACTCGAAGGAGGCTACACCTTC. Protein: CASSRLEGGYTF.

This chain uses TRBV19 with TRBJ2-1; no clear D. The CDR3 sequence is 15 residues long. Germline V lookup: CDR1 LNHDA, CDR2 SQIVND (reference sequence). V lost 3 bases to trimming and J lost 4 bases, with 13 bases between them. The CDR3 DNA follows: TGTGCCAGTAGTATTCCTCTCGTGGGTTACAATGAGCAGTTCTTC. This sequence encodes CASSIPLVGYNEQFF. The whole variable domain, remainder taken from reference TRBV19 and TRBJ2-1, is DGGITQSPKYLFRKEGQNVTLSCEQNLNHDAMYWYRQDPGQGLRLIYYSQIVNDFQKGDIAEGYSVSREKKESFPLTVTSAQKNPTAFYLCASSIPLVGYNEQFFGPGTRLTVL.

This clone has just one count. The rearrangement uses TRBV30 and TRBJ2-5, with D uncertain. The germline V gene encodes CDR1 GTSNPN and CDR2 SVGIG (reference sequence). The CDR3 extends over 13 amino acids. V lost 2 bases to trimming and J lost 1 base, with 8 bases between them. CDR3 DNA sequence: TGTGCCTGGAGTTCTGTTAGCCAAGAGACCCAGTACTTC. It encodes CAWSSVSQETQYF.